This TCR beta chain came from a study of T cell responses to AZD1222 COVID-19 vaccine. Study observations and caveats: Vaccine-associated CD4 TCRs spanned spike, dominant at 160-218 and 743-854. Mostly white British, mostly female donors; authors suggested clonal diversity may be underestimated. Just 6 or 7 people given AZD1222 tested seropositive at baseline.

TCRdb keeps only in-frame clones here, not all; method: immunoSEQ multiplex PCR. This repertoire shows more than 95,000 clones, around 86% found once; its top ten account for approximately 3%. This clone was counted a single time. What it recognizes is unknown. The TCR comes from an adult who received the MenACWY meningococcal vaccine as a control. Sequenced here: peripheral blood, sampled 28 days after the second dose of the MenACWY control vaccine.

CDR3 DNA: TGTGCCAGCAGTTACGAGGAAAATGAAAAACTGTTTTTT. Protein product: CASSYEENEKLFF. The rearrangement joins TRBV6-6 to TRBJ1-4; D is uncertain. This CDR3 contains 13 residues. Deletions cut 2 bases from V and 5 bases from J, with 6 bases between. Looked up from germline, CDR1 is MNHNY and CDR2 is SVGAGI (reference sequence).